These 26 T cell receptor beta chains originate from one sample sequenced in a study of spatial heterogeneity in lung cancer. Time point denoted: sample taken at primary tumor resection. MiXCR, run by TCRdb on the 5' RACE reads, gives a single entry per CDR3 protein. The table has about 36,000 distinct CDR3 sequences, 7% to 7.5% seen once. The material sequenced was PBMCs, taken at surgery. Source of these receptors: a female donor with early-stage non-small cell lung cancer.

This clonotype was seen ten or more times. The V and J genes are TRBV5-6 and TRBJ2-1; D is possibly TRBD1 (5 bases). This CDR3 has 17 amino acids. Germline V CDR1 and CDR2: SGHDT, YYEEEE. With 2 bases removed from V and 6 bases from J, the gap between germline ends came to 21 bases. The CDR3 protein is CASSFTGVRRVGNEQFF. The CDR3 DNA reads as TGTGCCAGCAGCTTCACAGGAGTCAGAAGAGTTGGCAATGAGCAGTTCTTC.

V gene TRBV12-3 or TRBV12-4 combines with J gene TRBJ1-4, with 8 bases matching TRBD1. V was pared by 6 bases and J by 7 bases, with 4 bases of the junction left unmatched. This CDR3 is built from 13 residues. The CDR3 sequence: CASRQGEVEKLFF. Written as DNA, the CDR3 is TGTGCCAGCAGACAGGGGGAGGTTGAAAAACTGTTTTTT.

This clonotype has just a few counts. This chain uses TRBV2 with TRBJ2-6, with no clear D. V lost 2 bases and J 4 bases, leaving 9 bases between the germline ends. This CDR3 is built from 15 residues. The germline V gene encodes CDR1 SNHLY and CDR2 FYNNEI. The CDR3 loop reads CASSETVSGANVLTF. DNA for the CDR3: TGTGCCAGCAGTGAAACGGTCTCGGGGGCCAACGTCCTGACTTTC.

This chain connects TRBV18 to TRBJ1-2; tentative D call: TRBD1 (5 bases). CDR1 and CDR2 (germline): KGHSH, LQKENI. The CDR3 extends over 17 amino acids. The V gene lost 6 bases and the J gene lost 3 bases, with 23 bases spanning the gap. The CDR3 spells CASSSDGPGRGYYGYTF. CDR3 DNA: TGTGCCAGCTCTTCAGACGGTCCAGGGAGAGGGTACTATGGCTACACCTTC.

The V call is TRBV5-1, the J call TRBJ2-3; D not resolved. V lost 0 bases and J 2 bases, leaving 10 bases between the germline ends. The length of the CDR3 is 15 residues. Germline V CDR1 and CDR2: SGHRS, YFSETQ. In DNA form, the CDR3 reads TGCGCCAGCAGCTTGGTTGGCAGTTTCACAGATACGCAGTATTTT. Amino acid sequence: CASSLVGSFTDTQYF.

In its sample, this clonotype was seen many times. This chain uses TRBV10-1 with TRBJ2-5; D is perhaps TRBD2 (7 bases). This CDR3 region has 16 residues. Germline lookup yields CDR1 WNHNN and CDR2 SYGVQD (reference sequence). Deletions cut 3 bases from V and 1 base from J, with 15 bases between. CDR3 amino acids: CASSDQRGATQETQYF. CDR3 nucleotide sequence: TGCGCCAGCAGTGACCAACGGGGGGCCACCCAAGAGACCCAGTACTTC.

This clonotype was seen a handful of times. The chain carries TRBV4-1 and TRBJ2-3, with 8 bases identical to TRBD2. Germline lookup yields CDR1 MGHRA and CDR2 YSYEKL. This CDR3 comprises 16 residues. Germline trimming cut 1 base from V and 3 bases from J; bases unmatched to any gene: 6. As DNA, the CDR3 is TGCGCCAGCAGCCAAGGATACGGGGGGGGGACAGATACGCAGTATTTT. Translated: CASSQGYGGGTDTQYF.

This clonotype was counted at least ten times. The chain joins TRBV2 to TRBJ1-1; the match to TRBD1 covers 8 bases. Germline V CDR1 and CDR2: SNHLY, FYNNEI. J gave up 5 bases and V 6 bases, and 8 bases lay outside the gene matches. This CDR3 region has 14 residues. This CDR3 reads CASSVDRGGTEAFF. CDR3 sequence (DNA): TGTGCCAGCAGCGTTGACAGGGGAGGGACTGAAGCTTTCTTT.

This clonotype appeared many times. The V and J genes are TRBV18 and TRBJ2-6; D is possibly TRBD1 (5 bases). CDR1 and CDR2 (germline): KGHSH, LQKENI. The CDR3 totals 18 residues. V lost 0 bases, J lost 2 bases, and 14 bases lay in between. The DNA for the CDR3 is TGTGCCAGCTCACCACCGGGGCGGCTGGGGACTGGGGCCAACGTCCTGACTTTC. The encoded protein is CASSPPGRLGTGANVLTF.

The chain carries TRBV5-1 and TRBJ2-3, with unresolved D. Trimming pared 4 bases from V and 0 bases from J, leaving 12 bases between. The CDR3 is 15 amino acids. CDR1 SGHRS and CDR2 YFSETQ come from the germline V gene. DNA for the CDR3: TGCGCCAGCAGCCGACTGGGCGGAAGCACAGATACGCAGTATTTT. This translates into CASSRLGGSTDTQYF.

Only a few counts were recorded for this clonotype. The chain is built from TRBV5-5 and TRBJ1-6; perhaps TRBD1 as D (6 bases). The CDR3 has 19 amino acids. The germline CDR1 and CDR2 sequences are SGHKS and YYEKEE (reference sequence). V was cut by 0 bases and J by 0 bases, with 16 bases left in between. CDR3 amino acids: CASSLEGVTRFSYNSPLHF. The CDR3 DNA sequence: TGTGCCAGCAGCTTGGAGGGGGTCACGCGTTTCTCCTATAATTCACCCCTCCACTTT. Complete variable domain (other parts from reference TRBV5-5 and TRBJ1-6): DAGVTQSPTHLIKTRGQQVTLRCSPISGHKSVSWYQQVLGQGPQFIFQYYEKEERGRGNFPDRFSARQFPNYSSELNVNALLLGDSALYLCASSLEGVTRFSYNSPLHFGNGTRLTVT.

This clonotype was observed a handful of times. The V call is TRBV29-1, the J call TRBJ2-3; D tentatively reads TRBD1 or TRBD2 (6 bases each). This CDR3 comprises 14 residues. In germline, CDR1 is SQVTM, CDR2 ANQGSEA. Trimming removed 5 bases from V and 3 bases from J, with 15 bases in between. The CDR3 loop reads CSVQRRGRTDTQYF. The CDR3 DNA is TGCAGCGTTCAAAGGAGGGGGAGGACAGATACGCAGTATTTT.

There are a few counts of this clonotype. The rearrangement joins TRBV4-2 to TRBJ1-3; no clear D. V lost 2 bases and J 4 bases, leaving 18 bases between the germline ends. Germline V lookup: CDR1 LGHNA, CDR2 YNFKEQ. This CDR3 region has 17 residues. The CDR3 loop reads CASSQFLAGFSGNTIYF. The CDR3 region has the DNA TGTGCCAGCAGCCAATTTCTGGCAGGCTTCTCCGGAAACACCATATATTTT.

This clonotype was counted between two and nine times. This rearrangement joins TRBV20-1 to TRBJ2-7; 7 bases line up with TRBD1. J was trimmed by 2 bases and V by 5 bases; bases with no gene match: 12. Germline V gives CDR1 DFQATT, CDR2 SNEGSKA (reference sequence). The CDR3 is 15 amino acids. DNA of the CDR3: TGCAGTGCTTCCGACAGGGTTCGAAATCCCTACGAGCAGTACTTC. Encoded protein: CSASDRVRNPYEQYF.

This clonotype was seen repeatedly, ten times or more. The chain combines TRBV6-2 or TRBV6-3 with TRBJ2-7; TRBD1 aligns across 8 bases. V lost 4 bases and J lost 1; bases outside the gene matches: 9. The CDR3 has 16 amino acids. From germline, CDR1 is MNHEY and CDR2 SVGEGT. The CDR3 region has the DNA TGTGCCAGCAGTTCCTGGGGACAGGCCTGGTCCTACGAGCAGTACTTC. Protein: CASSSWGQAWSYEQYF.

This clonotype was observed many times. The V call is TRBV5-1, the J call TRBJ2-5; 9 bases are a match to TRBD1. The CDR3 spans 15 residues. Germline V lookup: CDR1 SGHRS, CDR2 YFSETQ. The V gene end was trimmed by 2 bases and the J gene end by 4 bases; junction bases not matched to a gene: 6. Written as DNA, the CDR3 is TGCGCCAGCAGCTTATCGACAGGGGGAGCAGAGACCCAGTACTTC. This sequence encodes CASSLSTGGAETQYF. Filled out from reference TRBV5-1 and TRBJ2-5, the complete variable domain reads KAGVTQTPRYLIKTRGQQVTLSCSPISGHRSVSWYQQTPGQGLQFLFEYFSETQRNKGNFPGRFSGRQFSNSRSEMNVSTLELGDSALYLCASSLSTGGAETQYFGPGTRLLVL.

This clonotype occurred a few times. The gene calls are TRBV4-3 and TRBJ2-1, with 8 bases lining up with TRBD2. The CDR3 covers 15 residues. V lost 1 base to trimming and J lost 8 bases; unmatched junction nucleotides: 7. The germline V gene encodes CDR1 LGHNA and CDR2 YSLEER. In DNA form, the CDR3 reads TGCGCCAGCAGCCAAGCCCGCAGCGGGAGAGATGAGCAGTTCTTC. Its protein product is CASSQARSGRDEQFF.

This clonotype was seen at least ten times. The CDR3 here is CASSQLAGGNTGELFF. In nucleotides, the CDR3 is TGCGCCAGCAGCCAATTGGCGGGCGGGAACACCGGGGAGCTGTTTTTT. This rearrangement joins TRBV4-3 to TRBJ2-2; maybe TRBD2 (5 bases). The CDR3 spans 16 residues. V was clipped by 2 bases and J by 1 base, with 11 bases between them. Germline-derived CDR1 and CDR2 are LGHNA and YSLEER.

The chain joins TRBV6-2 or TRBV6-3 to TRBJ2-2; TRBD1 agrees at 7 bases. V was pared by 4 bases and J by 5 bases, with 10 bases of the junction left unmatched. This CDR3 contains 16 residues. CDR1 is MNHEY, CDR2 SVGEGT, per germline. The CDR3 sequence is CASSSPGQRRTGELFF. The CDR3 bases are TGTGCCAGCAGTTCCCCGGGACAGAGAAGGACCGGGGAGCTGTTTTTT.

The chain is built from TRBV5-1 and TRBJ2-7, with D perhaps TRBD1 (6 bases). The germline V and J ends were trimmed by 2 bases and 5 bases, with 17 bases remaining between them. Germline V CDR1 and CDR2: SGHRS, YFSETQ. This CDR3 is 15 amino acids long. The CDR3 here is CASSFLRTGYNEQYF. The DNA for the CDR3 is TGCGCCAGCAGCTTCCTGCGAACAGGGTATAACGAGCAGTACTTC.

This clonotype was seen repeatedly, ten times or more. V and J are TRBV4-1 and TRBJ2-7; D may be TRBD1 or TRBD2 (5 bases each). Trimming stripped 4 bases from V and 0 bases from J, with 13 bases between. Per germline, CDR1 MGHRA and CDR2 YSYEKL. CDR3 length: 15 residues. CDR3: CASSPGPGDSYEQYF. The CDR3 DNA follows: TGCGCCAGCAGCCCGGGACCCGGGGACTCCTACGAGCAGTACTTC.

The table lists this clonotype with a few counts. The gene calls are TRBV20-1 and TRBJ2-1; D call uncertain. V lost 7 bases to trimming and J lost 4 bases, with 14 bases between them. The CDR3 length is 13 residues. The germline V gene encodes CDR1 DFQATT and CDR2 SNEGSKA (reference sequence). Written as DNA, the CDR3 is TGCAGTGAATTACTTCCCTATTACAATGAGCAGTTCTTC. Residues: CSELLPYYNEQFF.

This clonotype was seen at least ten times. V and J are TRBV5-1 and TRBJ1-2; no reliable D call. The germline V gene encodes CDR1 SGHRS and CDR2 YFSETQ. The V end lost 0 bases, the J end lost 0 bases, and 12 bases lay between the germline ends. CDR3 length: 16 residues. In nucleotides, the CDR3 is TGCGCCAGCAGCTTGGGTCGAAGCTCCACTAACTATGGCTACACCTTC. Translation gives CASSLGRSSTNYGYTF.

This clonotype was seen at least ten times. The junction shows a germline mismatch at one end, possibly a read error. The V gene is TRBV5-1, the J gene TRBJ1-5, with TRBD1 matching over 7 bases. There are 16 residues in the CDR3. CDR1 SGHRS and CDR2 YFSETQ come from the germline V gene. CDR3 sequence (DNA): TGCGCCAGCAGTTTGGGACAGCCTGGGGGCGGTCAGCCCCAGCATTTT. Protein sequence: CASSLGQPGGGQPQHF.

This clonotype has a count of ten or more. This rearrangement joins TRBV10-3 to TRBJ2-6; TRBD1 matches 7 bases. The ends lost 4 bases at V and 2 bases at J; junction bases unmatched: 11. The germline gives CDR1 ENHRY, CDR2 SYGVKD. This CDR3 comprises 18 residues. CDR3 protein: CAISVASTGAPGANVLTF. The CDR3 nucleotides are TGTGCCATCAGTGTCGCCAGTACAGGGGCCCCTGGGGCCAACGTCCTGACTTTC.

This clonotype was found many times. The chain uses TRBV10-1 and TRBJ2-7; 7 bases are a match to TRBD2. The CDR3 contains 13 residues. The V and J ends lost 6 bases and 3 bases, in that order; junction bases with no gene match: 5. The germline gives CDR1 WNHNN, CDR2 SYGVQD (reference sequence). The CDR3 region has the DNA TGCGCCAGCAGCCCTGCTAGCGGCTACGAGCAGTACTTC. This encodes CASSPASGYEQYF.